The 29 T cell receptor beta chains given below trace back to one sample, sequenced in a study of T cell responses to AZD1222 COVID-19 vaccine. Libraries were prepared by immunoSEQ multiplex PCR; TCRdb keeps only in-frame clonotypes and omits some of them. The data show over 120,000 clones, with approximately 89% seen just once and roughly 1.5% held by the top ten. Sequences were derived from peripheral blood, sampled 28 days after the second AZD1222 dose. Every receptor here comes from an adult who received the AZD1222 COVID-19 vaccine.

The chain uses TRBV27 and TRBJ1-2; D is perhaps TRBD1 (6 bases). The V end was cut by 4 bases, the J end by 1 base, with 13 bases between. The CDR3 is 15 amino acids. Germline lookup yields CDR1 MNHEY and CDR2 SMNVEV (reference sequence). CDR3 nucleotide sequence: TGTGCCAGCAGTTCGGGAGGGGGGGGTAACTATGGCTACACCTTC. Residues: CASSSGGGGNYGYTF.

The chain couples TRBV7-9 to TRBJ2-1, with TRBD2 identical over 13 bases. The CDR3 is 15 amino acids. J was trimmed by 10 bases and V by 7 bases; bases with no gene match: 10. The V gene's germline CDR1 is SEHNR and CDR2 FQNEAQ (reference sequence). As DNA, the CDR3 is TGTGCCAGCAACAGACTAGCGGGGGGCCCCAGCGAGCAGTTCTTC. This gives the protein CASNRLAGGPSEQFF.

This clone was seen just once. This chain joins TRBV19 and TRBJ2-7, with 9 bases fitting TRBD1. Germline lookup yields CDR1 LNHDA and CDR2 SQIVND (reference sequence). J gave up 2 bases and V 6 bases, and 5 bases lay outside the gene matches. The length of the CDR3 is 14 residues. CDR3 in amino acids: CASRLTGGAYEQYF. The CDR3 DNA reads TGTGCCAGTAGGCTGACAGGGGGAGCCTACGAGCAGTACTTC.

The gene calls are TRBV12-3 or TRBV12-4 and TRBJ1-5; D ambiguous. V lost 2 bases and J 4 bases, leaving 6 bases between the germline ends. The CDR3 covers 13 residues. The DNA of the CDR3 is TGTGCCAGCAGTTTAAGATTTAATCAGCCCCAGCATTTT. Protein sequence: CASSLRFNQPQHF.

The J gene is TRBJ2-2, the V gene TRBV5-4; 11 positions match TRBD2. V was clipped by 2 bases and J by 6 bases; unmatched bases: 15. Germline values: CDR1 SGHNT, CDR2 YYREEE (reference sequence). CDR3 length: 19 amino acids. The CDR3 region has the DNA TGTGCCAGCAGCTTTCTGGTCCTAGCGGGAGGAATAAGGCCCGGGGAGCTGTTTTTT. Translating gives CASSFLVLAGGIRPGELFF.

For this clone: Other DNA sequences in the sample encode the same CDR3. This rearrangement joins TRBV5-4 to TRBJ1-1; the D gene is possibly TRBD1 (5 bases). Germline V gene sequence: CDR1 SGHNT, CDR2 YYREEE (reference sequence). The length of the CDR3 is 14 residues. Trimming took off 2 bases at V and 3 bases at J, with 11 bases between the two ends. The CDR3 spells CASSFGAGDTEAFF. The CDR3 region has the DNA TGTGCCAGCAGCTTCGGAGCGGGGGACACTGAAGCTTTCTTT.

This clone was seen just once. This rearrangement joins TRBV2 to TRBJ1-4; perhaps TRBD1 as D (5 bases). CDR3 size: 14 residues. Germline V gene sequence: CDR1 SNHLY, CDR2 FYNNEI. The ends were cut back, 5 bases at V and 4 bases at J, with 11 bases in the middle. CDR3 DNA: TGTGCCAGCAGTAGGATTGACAGTAATGAAAAACTGTTTTTT. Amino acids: CASSRIDSNEKLFF.

CDR3 coding DNA: TGTGCCAGCAGCCTTGGGGGCCGCAACTATGGCTACACCTTC. This sequence encodes CASSLGGRNYGYTF. V usage is TRBV7-8 and J usage is TRBJ1-2; a possible D gene is TRBD1 (6 bases). CDR3 length: 14 residues. CDR1 SGHVS and CDR2 FQNEAQ come from the germline V gene. Trimming took 5 bases from V and 2 from J, leaving 12 bases between them.

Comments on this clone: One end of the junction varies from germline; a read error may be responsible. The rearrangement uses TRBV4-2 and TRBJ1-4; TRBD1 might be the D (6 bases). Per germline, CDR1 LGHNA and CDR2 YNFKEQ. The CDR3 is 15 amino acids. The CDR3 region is CASGQNQGRGEKLFF. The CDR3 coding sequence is TGTGCCAGCGGCCAAAATCAGGGGAGGGGAGAAAAACTGTTTTTT.

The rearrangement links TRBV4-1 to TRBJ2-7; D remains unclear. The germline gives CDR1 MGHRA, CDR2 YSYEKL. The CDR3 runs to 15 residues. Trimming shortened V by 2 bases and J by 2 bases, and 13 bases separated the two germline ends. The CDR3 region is CASSQSSQATYEQYF. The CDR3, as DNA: TGCGCCAGCAGCCAATCCTCCCAGGCGACCTACGAGCAGTACTTC.

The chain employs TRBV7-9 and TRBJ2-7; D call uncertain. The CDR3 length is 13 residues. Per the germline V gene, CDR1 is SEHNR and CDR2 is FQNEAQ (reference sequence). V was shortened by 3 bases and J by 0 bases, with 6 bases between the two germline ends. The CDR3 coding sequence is TGTGCCAGCAGCTTGGCTGGCTCCTACGAGCAGTACTTC. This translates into CASSLAGSYEQYF.

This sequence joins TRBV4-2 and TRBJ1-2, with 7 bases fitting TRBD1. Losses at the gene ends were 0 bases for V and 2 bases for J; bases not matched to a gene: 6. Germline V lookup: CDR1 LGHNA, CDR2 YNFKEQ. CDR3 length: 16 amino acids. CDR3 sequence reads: CASSQEIAQGNYGYTF. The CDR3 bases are TGTGCCAGCAGCCAAGAGATTGCACAGGGGAACTATGGCTACACCTTC.

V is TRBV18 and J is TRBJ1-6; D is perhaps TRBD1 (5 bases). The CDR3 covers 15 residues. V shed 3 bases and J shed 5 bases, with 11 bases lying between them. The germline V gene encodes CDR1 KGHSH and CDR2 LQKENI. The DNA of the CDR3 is TGTGCCAGCTCACCGGGGACCGCAGATAATTCACCCCTCCACTTT. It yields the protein CASSPGTADNSPLHF.

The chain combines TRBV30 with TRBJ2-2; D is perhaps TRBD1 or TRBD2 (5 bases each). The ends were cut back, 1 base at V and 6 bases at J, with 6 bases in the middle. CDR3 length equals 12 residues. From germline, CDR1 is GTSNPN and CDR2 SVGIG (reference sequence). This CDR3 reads CAWSGGSGELFF. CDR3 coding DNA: TGTGCCTGGAGTGGGGGGTCCGGGGAGCTGTTTTTT.

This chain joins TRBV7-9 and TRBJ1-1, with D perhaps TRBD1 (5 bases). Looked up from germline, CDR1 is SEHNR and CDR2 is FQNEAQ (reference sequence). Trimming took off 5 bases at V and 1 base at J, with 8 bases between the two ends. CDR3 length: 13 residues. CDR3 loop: CASSQGANTEAFF. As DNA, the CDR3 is TGTGCCAGCAGCCAAGGGGCGAACACTGAAGCTTTCTTT.

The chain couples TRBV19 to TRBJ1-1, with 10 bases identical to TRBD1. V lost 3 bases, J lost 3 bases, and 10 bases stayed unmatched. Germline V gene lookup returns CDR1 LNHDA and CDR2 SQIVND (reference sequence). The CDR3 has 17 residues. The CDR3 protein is CASSIEGGQGWYTEAFF. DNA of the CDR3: TGTGCCAGTAGTATCGAAGGGGGACAGGGGTGGTACACTGAAGCTTTCTTT. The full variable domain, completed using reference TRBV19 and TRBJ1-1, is DGGITQSPKYLFRKEGQNVTLSCEQNLNHDAMYWYRQDPGQGLRLIYYSQIVNDFQKGDIAEGYSVSREKKESFPLTVTSAQKNPTAFYLCASSIEGGQGWYTEAFFGQGTRLTVV.

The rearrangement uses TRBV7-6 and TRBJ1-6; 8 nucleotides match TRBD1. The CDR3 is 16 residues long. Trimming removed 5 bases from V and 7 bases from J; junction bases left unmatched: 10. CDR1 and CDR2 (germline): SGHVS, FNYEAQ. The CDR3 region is CASSHPPGTGNSPLHF. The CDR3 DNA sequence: TGTGCCAGCAGCCACCCCCCCGGGACAGGCAATTCACCCCTCCACTTT.

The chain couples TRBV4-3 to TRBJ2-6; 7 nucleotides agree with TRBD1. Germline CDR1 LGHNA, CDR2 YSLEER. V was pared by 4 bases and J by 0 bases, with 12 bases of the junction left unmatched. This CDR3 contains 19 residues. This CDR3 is CASSPVGQALYSGANVLTF. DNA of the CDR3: TGCGCCAGCAGCCCAGTTGGACAGGCCCTTTACTCTGGGGCCAACGTCCTGACTTTC.

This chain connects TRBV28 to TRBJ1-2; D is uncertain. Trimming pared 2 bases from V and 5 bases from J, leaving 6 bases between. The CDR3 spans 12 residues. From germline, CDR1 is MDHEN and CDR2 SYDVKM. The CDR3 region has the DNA TGTGCCAGCAGTTTAACCGATTATGGCTACACCTTC. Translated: CASSLTDYGYTF.

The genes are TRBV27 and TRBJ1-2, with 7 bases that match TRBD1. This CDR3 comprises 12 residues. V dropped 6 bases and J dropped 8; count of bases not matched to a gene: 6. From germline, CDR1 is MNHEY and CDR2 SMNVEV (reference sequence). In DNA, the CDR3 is TGTGCCAGCAGCGCGGCAGGGGGAGGCTACACCTTC. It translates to CASSAAGGGYTF.

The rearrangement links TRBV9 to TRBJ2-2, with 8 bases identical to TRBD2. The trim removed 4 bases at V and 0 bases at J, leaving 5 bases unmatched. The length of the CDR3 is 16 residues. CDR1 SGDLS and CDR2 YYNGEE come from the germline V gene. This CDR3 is CASSLRLAPNTGELFF. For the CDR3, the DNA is TGTGCCAGCAGCCTCAGACTAGCGCCGAACACCGGGGAGCTGTTTTTT.

The CDR3 loop reads CASSFTGPLEAFF. Here the CDR3 DNA reads TGTGCCAGCAGTTTCACAGGGCCTCTTGAAGCTTTCTTT. The J gene is TRBJ1-1, the V gene TRBV28; maybe TRBD1 (6 bases). The V end lost 3 bases, the J end lost 7 bases, and 12 bases lay between the germline ends. The CDR3 consists of 13 residues. Germline assignment: CDR1 MDHEN and CDR2 SYDVKM. Combining the CDR3 with reference TRBV28 and TRBJ1-1 gives the whole variable domain DVKVTQSSRYLVKRTGEKVFLECVQDMDHENMFWYRQDPGLGLRLIYFSYDVKMKEKGDIPEGYSVSREKKERFSLILESASTNQTSMYLCASSFTGPLEAFFGQGTRLTVV.

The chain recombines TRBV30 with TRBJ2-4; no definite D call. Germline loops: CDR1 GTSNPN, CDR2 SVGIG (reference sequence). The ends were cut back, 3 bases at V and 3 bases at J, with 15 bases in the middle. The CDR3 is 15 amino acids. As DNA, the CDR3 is TGTGCCTGGAGGGATTATGGGCAGAACAAAAACATTCAGTACTTC. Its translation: CAWRDYGQNKNIQYF.

CDR3 sequence (DNA): TGTGCCAGCAGGTTGACAGGGGGATCAGCTTTCTTT. Translation gives CASRLTGGSAFF. The chain combines TRBV12-3 or TRBV12-4 with TRBJ1-1; 9 bases map to TRBD1. With 6 bases clipped from V and 10 bases from J, the junction kept 6 bases outside the gene matches. This CDR3 has 12 residues.

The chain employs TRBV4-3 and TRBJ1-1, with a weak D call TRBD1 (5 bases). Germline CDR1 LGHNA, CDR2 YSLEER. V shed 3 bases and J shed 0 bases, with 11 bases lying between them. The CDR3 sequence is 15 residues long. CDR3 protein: CASSQSRQMNTEAFF. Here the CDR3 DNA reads TGCGCCAGCAGCCAGTCCCGACAGATGAACACTGAAGCTTTCTTT.

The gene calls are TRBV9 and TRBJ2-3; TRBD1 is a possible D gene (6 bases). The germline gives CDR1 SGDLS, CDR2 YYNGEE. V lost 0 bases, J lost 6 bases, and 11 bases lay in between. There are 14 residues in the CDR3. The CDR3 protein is CASSVAPQGDTQYF. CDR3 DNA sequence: TGTGCCAGCAGCGTAGCGCCCCAGGGGGATACGCAGTATTTT.

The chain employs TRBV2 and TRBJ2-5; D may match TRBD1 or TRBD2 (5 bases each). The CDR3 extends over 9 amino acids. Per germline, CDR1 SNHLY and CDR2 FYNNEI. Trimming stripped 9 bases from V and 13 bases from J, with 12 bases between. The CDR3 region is CARGTLRYF. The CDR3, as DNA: TGTGCCAGAGGGACCCTAAGGTACTTC.

The CDR3 region has the DNA TGTGCCAGTAGTATAGTTGCAGGGGTGGCTGGGAACACTGAAGCTTTCTTT. This sequence encodes CASSIVAGVAGNTEAFF. The genes are TRBV19 and TRBJ1-1; a possible D gene is TRBD1 (6 bases). The CDR3 runs to 17 residues. From germline, CDR1 is LNHDA and CDR2 SQIVND (reference sequence). Trimming shortened V by 1 base and J by 1 base, and 16 bases separated the two germline ends.

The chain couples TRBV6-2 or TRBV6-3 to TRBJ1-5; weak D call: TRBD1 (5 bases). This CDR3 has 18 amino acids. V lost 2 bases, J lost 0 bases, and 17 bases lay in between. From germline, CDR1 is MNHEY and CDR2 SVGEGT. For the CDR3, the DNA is TGTGCCAGCAGTTACGGCCCCGGGGCCCGTTATAGCAATCAGCCCCAGCATTTT. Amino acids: CASSYGPGARYSNQPQHF.